These 5 T cell receptor beta chains came from one sample sequenced in a study of graft-versus-host responses after intestinal transplantation. This table comes from immunoSEQ multiplex PCR, and its TCRdb copy is limited to in-frame clones, with some not included. Here the sample spans some 55,000 clones, about 90% being singletons. The specimen was PBMCs, collected 650 to 670 days after intestinal transplant. All receptors come from a human patient who received an intestinal transplant, so some T cells may come from the graft donor.

V usage is TRBV10-2 and J usage is TRBJ1-1; D not resolved. Trimming removed 1 base at V and 0 bases at J, with 0 bases between. CDR1 WSHSY and CDR2 SAAADI come from the germline V gene. The CDR3 contains 12 residues. CDR3 protein: CASSELNTEAFF. In nucleotides, the CDR3 is TGCGCCAGCAGTGAGTTGAACACTGAAGCTTTCTTT.

The chain carries TRBV19 and TRBJ1-5, with 8 bases lining up with TRBD1. V shed 6 bases, J shed 7 bases, and the junction held 8 bases outside the gene matches. From germline, CDR1 is LNHDA and CDR2 SQIVND (reference sequence). This CDR3 is 14 amino acids long. The CDR3 DNA reads TGTGCCAGTAGGATCGACGGACAGGGACAGCCCCAGCATTTT. Its protein is CASRIDGQGQPQHF. Based on the CDR3 plus reference TRBV19 and TRBJ1-5, the full variable domain is DGGITQSPKYLFRKEGQNVTLSCEQNLNHDAMYWYRQDPGQGLRLIYYSQIVNDFQKGDIAEGYSVSREKKESFPLTVTSAQKNPTAFYLCASRIDGQGQPQHFGDGTRLSIL.

The gene calls are TRBV9 and TRBJ2-3; D is unclear. The V end lost 3 bases, the J end lost 2 bases, and 7 bases lay between the germline ends. The CDR3 is made up of 13 amino acids. Germline CDR1 and CDR2: SGDLS and YYNGEE. CDR3 sequence reads: CASSGVTTDTQYF. The CDR3 bases are TGTGCCAGCAGCGGGGTGACCACAGATACGCAGTATTTT.

J is TRBJ1-5 and V is TRBV7-9; D not resolved. Germline V lookup: CDR1 SEHNR, CDR2 FQNEAQ (reference sequence). Trimming took off 5 bases at V and 1 base at J, with 9 bases between the two ends. CDR3 length equals 14 residues. This chain's CDR3 is CASSSIWSNQPQHF. The CDR3 region has the DNA TGTGCCAGCAGCAGTATTTGGAGCAATCAGCCCCAGCATTTT.

The chain couples TRBV29-1 to TRBJ2-2, with D perhaps given as TRBD1 or TRBD2 (5 bases each). This CDR3 has 16 amino acids. Trimming left V 7 bases short and J 6 bases short, with 24 bases between. In germline, CDR1 is SQVTM, CDR2 ANQGSEA. CDR3 residues: CSGADPGPRGPGELFF. CDR3 bases: TGCAGCGGAGCTGACCCGGGCCCGAGGGGCCCCGGGGAGCTGTTTTTT.